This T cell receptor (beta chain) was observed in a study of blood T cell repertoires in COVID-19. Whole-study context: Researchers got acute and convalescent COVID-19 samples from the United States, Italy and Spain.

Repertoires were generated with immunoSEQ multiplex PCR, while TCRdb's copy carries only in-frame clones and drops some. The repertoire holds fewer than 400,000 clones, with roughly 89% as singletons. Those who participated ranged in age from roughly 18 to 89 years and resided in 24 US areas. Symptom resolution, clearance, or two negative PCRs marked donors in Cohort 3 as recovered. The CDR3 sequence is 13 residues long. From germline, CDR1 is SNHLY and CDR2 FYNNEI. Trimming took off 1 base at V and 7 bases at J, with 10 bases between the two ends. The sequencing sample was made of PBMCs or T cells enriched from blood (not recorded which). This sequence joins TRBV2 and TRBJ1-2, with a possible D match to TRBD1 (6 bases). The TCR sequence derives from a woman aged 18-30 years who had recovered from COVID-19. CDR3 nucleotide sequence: TGTGCCAGCAGTGAAGGGCAGGGGTTTGGCTACACCTTC. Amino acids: CASSEGQGFGYTF.